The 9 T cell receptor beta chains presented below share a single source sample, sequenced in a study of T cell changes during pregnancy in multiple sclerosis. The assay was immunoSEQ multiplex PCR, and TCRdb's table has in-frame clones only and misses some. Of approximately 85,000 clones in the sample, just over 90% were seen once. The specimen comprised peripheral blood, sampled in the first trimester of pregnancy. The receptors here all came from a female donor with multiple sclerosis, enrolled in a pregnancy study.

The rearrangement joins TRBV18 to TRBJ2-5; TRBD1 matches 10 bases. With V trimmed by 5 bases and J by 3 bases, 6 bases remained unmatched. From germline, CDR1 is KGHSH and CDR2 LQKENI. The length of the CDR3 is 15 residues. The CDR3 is CASSSTGGAEETQYF. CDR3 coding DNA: TGTGCCAGCTCATCGACAGGGGGCGCGGAAGAGACCCAGTACTTC.

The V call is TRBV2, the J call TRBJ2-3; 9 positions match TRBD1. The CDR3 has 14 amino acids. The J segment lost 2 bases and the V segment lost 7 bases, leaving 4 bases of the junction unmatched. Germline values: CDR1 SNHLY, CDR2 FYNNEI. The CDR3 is CASTIQGATDTQYF. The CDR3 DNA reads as TGTGCCAGCACTATACAGGGGGCCACAGATACGCAGTATTTT.

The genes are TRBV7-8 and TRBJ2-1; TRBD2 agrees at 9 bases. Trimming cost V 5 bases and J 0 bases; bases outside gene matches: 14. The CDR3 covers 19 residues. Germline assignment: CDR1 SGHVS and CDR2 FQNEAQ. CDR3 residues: CASSLEASGALSSYNEQFF. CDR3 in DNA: TGTGCCAGCAGCCTAGAGGCTAGCGGGGCGCTCAGCTCCTACAATGAGCAGTTCTTC.

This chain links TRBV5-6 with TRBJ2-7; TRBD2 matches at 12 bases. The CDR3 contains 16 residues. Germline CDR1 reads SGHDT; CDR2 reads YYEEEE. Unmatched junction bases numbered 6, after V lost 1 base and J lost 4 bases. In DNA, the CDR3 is TGTGCCAGCAGCTTGTTGACTAGCGGGAGTCGATACGAGCAGTACTTC. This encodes CASSLLTSGSRYEQYF.

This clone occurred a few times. The CDR3 region is CASSPPSTDYGYTF. The CDR3 DNA follows: TGTGCCAGCTCACCACCCTCGACAGACTATGGCTACACCTTC. The chain carries TRBV18 and TRBJ1-2; tentatively, D is TRBD1 (5 bases). CDR1 and CDR2 (germline): KGHSH, LQKENI. Trimming took 0 bases from V and 3 from J, leaving 8 bases between them. The CDR3 consists of 14 residues. The whole variable domain, remainder taken from reference TRBV18 and TRBJ1-2, is NAGVMQNPRHLVRRRGQEARLRCSPMKGHSHVYWYRQLPEEGLKFMVYLQKENIIDESGMPKERFSAEFPKEGPSILRIQQVVRGDSAAYFCASSPPSTDYGYTFGSGTRLTVV.

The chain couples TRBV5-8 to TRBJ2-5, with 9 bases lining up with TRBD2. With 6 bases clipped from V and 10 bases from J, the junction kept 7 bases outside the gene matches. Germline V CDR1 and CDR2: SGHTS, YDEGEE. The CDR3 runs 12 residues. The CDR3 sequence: CASTLAGLNQYF. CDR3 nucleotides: TGTGCCAGCACCCTAGCGGGGCTAAACCAGTACTTC.

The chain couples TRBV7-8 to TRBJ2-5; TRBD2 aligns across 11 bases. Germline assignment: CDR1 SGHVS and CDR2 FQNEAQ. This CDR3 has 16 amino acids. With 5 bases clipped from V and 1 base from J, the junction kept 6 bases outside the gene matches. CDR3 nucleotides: TGTGCCAGCAGCCCAGCGGGACTAGCGGTCCAAGAGACCCAGTACTTC. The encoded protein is CASSPAGLAVQETQYF. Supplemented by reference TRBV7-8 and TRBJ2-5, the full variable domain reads GAGVSQSPRYKVAKRGQDVALRCDPISGHVSLFWYQQALGQGPEFLTYFQNEAQLDKSGLPSDRFFAERPEGSVSTLKIQRTQQEDSAVYLCASSPAGLAVQETQYFGPGTRLLVL.

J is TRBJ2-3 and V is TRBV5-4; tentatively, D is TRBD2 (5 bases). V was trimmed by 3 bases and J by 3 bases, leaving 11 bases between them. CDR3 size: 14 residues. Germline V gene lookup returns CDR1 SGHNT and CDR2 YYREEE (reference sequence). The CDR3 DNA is TGTGCCAGCAGCTGGAGAGGGTCTACAGATACGCAGTATTTT. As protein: CASSWRGSTDTQYF.

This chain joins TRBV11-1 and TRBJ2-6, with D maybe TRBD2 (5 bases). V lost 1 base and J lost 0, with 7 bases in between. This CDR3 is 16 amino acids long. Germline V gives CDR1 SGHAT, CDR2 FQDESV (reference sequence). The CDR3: CASSLGRISGANVLTF. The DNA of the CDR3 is TGTGCCAGCAGCTTAGGGAGGATCTCTGGGGCCAACGTCCTGACTTTC.